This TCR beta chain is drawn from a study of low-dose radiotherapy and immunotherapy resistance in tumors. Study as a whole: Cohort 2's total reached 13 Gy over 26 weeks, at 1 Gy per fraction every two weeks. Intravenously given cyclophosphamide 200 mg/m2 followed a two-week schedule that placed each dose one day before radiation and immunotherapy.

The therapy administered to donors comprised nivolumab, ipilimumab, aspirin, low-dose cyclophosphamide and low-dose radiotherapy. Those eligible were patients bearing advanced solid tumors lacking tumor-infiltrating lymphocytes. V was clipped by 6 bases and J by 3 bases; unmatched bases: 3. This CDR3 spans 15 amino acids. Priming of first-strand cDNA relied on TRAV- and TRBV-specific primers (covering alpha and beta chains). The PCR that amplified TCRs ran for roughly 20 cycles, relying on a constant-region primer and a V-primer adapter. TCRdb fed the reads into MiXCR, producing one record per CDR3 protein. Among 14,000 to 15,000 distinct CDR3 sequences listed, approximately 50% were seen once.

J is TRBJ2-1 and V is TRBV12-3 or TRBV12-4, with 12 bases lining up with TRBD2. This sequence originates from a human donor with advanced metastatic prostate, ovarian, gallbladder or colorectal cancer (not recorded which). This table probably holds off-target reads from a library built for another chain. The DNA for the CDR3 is TGTGCCAGCAGCCTACTAGCGGGAGGCTACAATGAGCAGTTCTTC. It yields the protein CASSLLAGGYNEQFF.